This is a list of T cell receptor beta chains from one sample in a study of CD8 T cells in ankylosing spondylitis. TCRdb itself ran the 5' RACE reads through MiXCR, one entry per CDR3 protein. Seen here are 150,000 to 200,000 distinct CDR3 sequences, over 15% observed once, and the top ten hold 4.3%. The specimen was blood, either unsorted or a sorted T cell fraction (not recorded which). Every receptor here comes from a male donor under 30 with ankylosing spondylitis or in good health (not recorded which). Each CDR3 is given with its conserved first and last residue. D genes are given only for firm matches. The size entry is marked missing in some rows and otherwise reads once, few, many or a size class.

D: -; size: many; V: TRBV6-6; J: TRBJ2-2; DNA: TGTGCCAGCATGGTGCCAGCGGGGAACACCGGGGAGCTGTTTTTT; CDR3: CASMVPAGNTGELFF
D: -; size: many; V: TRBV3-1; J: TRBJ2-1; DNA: TGTGCCAGCAGCGAGACTATGACCTCCTACAATGAGCAGTTCTTC; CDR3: CASSETMTSYNEQFF
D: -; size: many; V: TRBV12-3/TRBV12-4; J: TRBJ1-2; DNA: TGTGCCAGCAGTTTGTTCAGGGCTGGGGGCTATGGCTACACCTTC; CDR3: CASSLFRAGGYGYTF
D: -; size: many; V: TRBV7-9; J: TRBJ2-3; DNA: TGTGCCAGCAGTTTTCAGGGGATCGATACGCAGTATTTT; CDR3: CASSFQGIDTQYF
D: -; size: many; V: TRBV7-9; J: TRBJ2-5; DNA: TGTGCCAGCAGCTCCCGTAATGTCGGCGTCAGGGCTGAGGGCGGCCAAGAGACCCAGTACTTC; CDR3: CASSSRNVGVRAEGGQETQYF
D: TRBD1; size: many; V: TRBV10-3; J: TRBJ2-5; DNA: TGTGCCATCAAAGAGGGACAGGGTAAAGAGACCCAGTACTTC; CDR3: CAIKEGQGKETQYF
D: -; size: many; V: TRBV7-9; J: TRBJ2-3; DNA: TGTGCCAGCAGCTCTGGCGTTGGAGATACGCAGTATTTT; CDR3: CASSSGVGDTQYF
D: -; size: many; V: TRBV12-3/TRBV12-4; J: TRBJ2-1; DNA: TGTGCCAGCAGTTCTCGGACAGAAAATGAGCAGTTCTTC; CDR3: CASSSRTENEQFF
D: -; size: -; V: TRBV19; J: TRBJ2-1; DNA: TGTGCCAGTAGTATAGGAAGCGGGCCCAGCTACAATGAGCAGTTCTTC; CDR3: CASSIGSGPSYNEQFF
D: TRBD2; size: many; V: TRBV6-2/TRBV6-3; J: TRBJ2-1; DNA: TGTGCCAGCAGGCGAGCGGGAGGGCTTTACAATGAGCAGTTCTTC; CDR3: CASRRAGGLYNEQFF
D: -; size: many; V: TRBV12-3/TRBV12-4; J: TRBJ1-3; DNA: TGTGCCACCGGAGGGTACGCTGGAAACACCATATATTTT; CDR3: CATGGYAGNTIYF
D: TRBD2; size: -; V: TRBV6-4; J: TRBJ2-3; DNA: TGTGCCAGCAGCAACGTGGCGGGAGGGCCATATACGCAGTATTTT; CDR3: CASSNVAGGPYTQYF
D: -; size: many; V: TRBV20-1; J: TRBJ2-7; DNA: TGCAGTGCTAGAGCACCACCCCTCTACGAGCAGTACTTC; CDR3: CSARAPPLYEQYF
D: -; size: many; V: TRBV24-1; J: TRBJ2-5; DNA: TGTGCCACCAGTGACCGGACACTCCCAGGGACCCAGTACTTC; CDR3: CATSDRTLPGTQYF
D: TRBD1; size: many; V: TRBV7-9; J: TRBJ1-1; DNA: TGTGCCAGCAGTCTACAGGGGGCGAGTGTAGCTTTCTTT; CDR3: CASSLQGASVAFF
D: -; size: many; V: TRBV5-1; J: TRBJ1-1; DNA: TGCGCCAGCAGCCGGACAGTGACTATGATCACTGAAGCTTTCTTT; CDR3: CASSRTVTMITEAFF
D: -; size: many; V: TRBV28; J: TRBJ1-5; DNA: TGTGCCAGCAGTTTCGGGCGGGGAGATCAGCCCCAGCATTTT; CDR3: CASSFGRGDQPQHF
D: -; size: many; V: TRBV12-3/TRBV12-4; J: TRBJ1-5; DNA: TGTGCCAGCAAACCGGACCCAGCCCAGCCCCAGCATTTT; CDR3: CASKPDPAQPQHF
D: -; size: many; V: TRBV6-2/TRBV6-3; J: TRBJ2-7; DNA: TGTGCCAGCAGTTACTCCCGGGACATTCCCAACGAGCAGTACTTC; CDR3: CASSYSRDIPNEQYF
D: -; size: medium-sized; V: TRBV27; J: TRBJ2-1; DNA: TGTGCCAGCAGTTTATCGCATAGGGGCAATGAGCAGTTCTTC; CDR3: CASSLSHRGNEQFF
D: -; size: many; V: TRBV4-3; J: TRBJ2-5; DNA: TGCGCCAGCAGCCAGGGGGTTGGGGGTCAAGAGACCCAGTACTTC; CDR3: CASSQGVGGQETQYF
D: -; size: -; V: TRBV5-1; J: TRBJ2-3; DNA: TGCGCCAGCAGCTTACCCCCCACGGGAGCTAGGACAGATACGCAGTATTTT; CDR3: CASSLPPTGARTDTQYF
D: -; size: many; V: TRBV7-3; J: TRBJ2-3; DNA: TGTGCCAGCAGCTTATCCCGGGACATCACAGATACGCAGTATTTT; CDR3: CASSLSRDITDTQYF
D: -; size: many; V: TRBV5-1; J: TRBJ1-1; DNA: TGCGCCAGCAGCTTGGTCGTGAACACTGAAGCTTTCTTT; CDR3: CASSLVVNTEAFF